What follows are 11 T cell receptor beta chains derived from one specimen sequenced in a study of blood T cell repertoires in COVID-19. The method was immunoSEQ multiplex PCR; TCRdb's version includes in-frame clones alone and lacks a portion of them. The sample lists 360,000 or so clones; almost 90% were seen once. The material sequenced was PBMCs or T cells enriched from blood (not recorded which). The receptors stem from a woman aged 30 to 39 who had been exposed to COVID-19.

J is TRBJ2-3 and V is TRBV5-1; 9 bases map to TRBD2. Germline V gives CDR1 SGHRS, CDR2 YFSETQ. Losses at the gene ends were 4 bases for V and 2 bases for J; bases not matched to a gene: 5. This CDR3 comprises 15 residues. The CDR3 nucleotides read TGCGCCAGCAGCCAACTAGCGGGTTTCACAGATACGCAGTATTTT. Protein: CASSQLAGFTDTQYF. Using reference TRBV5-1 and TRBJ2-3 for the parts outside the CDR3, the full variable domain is KAGVTQTPRYLIKTRGQQVTLSCSPISGHRSVSWYQQTPGQGLQFLFEYFSETQRNKGNFPGRFSGRQFSNSRSEMNVSTLELGDSALYLCASSQLAGFTDTQYFGPGTRLTVL.

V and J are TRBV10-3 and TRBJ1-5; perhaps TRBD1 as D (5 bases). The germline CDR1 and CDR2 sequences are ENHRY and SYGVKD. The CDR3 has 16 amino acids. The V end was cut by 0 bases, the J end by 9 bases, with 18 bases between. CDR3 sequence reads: CAISESGTAWEWPQHF. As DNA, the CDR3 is TGTGCCATCAGTGAGTCCGGGACTGCTTGGGAGTGGCCCCAGCATTTT.

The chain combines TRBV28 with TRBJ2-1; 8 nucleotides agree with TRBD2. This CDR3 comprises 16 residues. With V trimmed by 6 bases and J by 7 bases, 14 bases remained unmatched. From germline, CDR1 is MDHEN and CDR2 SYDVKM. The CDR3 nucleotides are TGTGCCAGCAGGTCGGGGGGGGGAGAAAGAGGGAATGAGCAGTTCTTC. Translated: CASRSGGGERGNEQFF.

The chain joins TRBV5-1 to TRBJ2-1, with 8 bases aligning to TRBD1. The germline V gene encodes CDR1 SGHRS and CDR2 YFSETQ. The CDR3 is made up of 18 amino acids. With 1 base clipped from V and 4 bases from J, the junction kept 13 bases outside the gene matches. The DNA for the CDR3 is TGCGCCAGCAGCTTGACATACTCAGGACAGGGAACTTACAATGAGCAGTTCTTC. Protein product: CASSLTYSGQGTYNEQFF.

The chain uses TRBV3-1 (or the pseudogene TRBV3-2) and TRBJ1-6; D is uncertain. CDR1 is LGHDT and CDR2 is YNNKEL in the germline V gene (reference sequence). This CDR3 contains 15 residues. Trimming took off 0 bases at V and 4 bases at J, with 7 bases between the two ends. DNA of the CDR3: TGTGCCAGCAGCCAAGAGACAAGTTATAATTCACCCCTCCACTTT. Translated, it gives CASSQETSYNSPLHF.

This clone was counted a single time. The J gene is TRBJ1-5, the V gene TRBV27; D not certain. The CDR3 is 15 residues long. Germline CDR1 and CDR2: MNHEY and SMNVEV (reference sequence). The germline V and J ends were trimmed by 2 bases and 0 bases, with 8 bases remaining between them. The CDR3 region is CASSLAVNSNQPQHF. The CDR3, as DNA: TGTGCCAGCAGTTTAGCGGTGAATAGCAATCAGCCCCAGCATTTT.

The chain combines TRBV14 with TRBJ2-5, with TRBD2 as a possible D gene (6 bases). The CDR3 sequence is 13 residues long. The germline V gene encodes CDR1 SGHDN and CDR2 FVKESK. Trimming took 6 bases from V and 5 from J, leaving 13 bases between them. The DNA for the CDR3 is TGTGCCAGCAGGGGGGGTTCGATGGAGACCCAGTACTTC. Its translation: CASRGGSMETQYF.

The CDR3 spells CASSFRDRGQYEQYF. CDR3 bases: TGTGCCAGCAGTTTCCGGGACAGGGGGCAATACGAGCAGTACTTC. This chain joins TRBV6-2 or TRBV6-3 and TRBJ2-7; 12 bases map to TRBD1. V shed 4 bases, J shed 4 bases, and the junction held 5 bases outside the gene matches. Germline V gene lookup returns CDR1 MNHEY and CDR2 SVGEGT. This CDR3 has 15 residues.

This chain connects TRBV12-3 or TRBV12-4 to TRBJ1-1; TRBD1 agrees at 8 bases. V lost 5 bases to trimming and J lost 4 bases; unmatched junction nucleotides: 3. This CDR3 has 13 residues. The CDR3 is CASSGQGSTEAFF. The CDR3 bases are TGTGCCAGCAGTGGACAGGGAAGCACTGAAGCTTTCTTT.

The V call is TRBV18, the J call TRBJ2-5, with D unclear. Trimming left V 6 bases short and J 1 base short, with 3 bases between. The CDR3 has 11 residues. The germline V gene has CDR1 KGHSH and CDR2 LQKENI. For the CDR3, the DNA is TGTGCCAGCTCCTCCCAAGAGACCCAGTACTTC. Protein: CASSSQETQYF.

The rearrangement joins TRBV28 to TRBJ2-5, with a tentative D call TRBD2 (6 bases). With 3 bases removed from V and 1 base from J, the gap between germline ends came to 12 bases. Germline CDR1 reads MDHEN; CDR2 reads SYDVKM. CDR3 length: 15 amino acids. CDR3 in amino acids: CASSFGGNLQETQYF. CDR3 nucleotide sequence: TGTGCCAGCAGTTTCGGGGGAAACCTCCAAGAGACCCAGTACTTC. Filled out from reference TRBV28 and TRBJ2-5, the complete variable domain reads DVKVTQSSRYLVKRTGEKVFLECVQDMDHENMFWYRQDPGLGLRLIYFSYDVKMKEKGDIPEGYSVSREKKERFSLILESASTNQTSMYLCASSFGGNLQETQYFGPGTRLLVL.